Here is one T cell receptor beta chain with its context. Its antigen is not known. These data belong to a study of T cell responses to AZD1222 COVID-19 vaccine. General study results and limits: Rises in breadth and depth of Spike-specific TCRs came after two AZD1222 doses. Donors were mostly white British, more females; clonal diversity possibly underestimated.

Using immunoSEQ multiplex PCR, the repertoire was profiled, and TCRdb retains in-frame clones only, with some absent. Of about 120,000 clones listed, 75% to 90% were seen once; the top ten hold about 3.1%. The sequence came from an adult in good health. The material was peripheral blood, obtained on day 0 of AZD1222 vaccination.

CDR3 residues: CSASGGGYTF. Written as DNA, the CDR3 is TGCAGTGCCTCGGGGGGTGGCTACACCTTC. V is TRBV20-1 and J is TRBJ1-2; D is perhaps TRBD1 (5 bases). Per germline, CDR1 DFQATT and CDR2 SNEGSKA (reference sequence). Trimming stripped 6 bases from V and 7 bases from J, with 9 bases between. The CDR3 spans 10 residues.